This TCR beta chain is drawn from a study of blood T cell repertoires in COVID-19 (dated by TCRdb to 2020 to 2022). As for the study more broadly: The collaborator samples originated in the United States, Italy and Spain and spanned the acute and convalescent phases of COVID-19. The prospective study material was composed of cDNA or gDNA derived from T cells, B-cell-depleted T cells, or PBMCs. Subjects who had been exposed to COVID-19, were actively infected with it, or had recovered from it provided the deeply sampled blood TCRbeta repertoires that made up the dataset. The repertoires were made available in a free public database intended to serve as a resource for research on the immune response to SARS-CoV-2. The samples were drawn from the first 160 participants of the ongoing ImmuneRACE study and from 1,200 or so subjects provided by 6 global collaborators. Nearly every sample came with metadata listing a de-identified subject ID, COVID-19 status, age in years and sex. HLA class I and class II types, where available, came from metadata supplied by the sample provider rather than from assay-based typing.

One collaborating source in Seattle enrolled patients while the patients were actively infected and followed the patients over time throughout the course of disease. Collaborating institutions collected whole blood in K2EDTA tubes following their own protocols. For TCRbeta analysis, collaborator samples were shipped as frozen whole blood, as isolated PBMCs, or as DNA extracted from either sample type. The CDR3 goes from the cysteine to the phenylalanine over 13 residues. Here the CDR3 DNA is all that survives: 39 bases in frame from base 1. CDR1 SNHLY and CDR2 FYNNEI were looked up in the germline V gene. At the junction V is shortened by 5 bases and J by 7 bases, with 12 bases in between. The full study reports these points: The amount of clinical and demographic metadata varied by source and participant and was provided uncurated.

TCRbeta CDR3 regions were amplified from genomic DNA by means of the immunoSEQ Assay, a bias-controlled multiplex PCR. On the study's bioinformatics: The number of nucleated cells in each sample was estimated by amplification of reference gene primers within the assay. To quantify the absolute abundance of each unique TCRbeta CDR3 rearrangement, sequence reads were collapsed and filtered. For each sample, productive Simpson clonality was calculated as the square root of Simpson's diversity index across productive rearrangements. Entries here come from immuneACCESS through TCRdb and include only in-frame sequences with V and J called. Some clones fail to appear in such tables; in the studies checked, an unresolved V gene covers under half of the shortfall, and the cause of the remainder is unknown. The DNA gave D and trimming, while V, J and clone size come from that table. The sample table records roughly 300,000 clones; over 75% of these occur just once. The leading ten clones occupy nearly 7% of the sample.

A remark on this clone: No antigen is known for it. The record has no base qualities; no much larger clone is one base away.

Sequencing was performed on peripheral blood. The rearrangement combines TRBV2 with TRBJ2-1, with the D segment identity uncertain. The receptor comes from a woman aged 30 to 39 with COVID-19, enrolled during active disease. The DNA sequence is as follows: TGTGCCAGCAGTAGTATAGAGGATAATGAGCAGTTCTTC. Translated, it reads CASSSIEDNEQFF.